This T cell receptor beta chain stems from a study of metastatic and nonmetastatic thyroid tumors. The CDR3 is made up of 15 amino acids. The V segment lost 5 bases and the J segment 4 bases; nucleotides outside the gene matches: 7. Germline values: CDR1 ENHRY, CDR2 SYGVKD. This clone was seen at least ten times. The antigen is undetermined. The study, taken as a whole, reports: A significant increase in TCR beta diversity was reportedly seen in malignant thyroid tumors relative to benign nodules, in blood and tumor.

Every patient was untreated before thyroid surgery. TCRdb re-called the PCR reads via MiXCR. The sample includes around 10,000 clones, around 12% of them seen just once. The sample was blood. The sequence came from a female donor with papillary thyroid cancer or a benign thyroid nodule (not recorded which). Some clones in this sample may be carry-over from other donors' samples. The chain employs TRBV10-3 and TRBJ2-3, with 9 bases aligning to TRBD1. The CDR3 nucleotides read TGTGCCATCAGTCGGACAGGGGCGGAGGCAGATACGCAGTATTTT. It codes for CAISRTGAEADTQYF.